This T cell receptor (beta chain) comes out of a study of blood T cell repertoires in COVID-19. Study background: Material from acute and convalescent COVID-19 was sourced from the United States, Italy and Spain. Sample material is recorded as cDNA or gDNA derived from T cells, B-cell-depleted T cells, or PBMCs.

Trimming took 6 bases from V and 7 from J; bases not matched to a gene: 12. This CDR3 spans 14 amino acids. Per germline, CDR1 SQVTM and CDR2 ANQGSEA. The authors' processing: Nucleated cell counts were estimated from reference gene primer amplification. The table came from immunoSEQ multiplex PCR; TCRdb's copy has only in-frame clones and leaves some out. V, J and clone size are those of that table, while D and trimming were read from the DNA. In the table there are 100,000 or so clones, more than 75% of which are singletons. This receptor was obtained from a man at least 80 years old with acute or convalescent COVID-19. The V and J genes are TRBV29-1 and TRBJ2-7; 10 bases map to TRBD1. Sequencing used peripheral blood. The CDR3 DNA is TGCAGCGTCTCACCCGGGACAGGGGCTGGGGAGCAGTACTTC. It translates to CSVSPGTGAGEQYF.